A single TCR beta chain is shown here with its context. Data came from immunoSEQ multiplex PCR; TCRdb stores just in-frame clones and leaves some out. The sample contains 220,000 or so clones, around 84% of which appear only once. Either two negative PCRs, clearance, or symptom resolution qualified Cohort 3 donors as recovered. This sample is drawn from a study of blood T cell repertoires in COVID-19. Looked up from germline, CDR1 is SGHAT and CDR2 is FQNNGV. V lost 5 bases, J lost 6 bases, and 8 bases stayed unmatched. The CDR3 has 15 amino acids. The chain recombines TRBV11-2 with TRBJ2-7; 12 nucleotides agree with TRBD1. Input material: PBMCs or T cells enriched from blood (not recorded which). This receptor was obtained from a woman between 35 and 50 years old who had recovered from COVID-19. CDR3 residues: CASSLTGTGGFEQYF. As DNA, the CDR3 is TGTGCCAGCAGCCTGACTGGGACAGGGGGCTTCGAGCAGTACTTC.